The 25 T cell receptor beta chains listed next were all sequenced from one sample in a study of regulatory T cells in long-lasting Graves disease. Researchers made TCR beta libraries by using iRepertoire HTBI primers and running Arm-PCR on CDR3 regions. A single record per CDR3 protein comes from TCRdb applying MiXCR to the multiplex PCR reads. The repertoire includes about 470,000 distinct CDR3 sequences, around 21% of them detected once, and about 8.3% sits in the top ten. Time point given: persistent/refractory GD, antithyroid drugs over 5 years with positive TRAb. The authors made the TCR library using RNA they extracted from PBMCs. This specimen consisted of peripheral blood mononuclear cells (PBMCs), obtained when the disease was refractory, from a patient treated with antithyroid drugs. The receptors stem from a female donor with Graves disease.

This clonotype has at least ten counts. The CDR3 bases are TGTGCCACCAGTGATTCGGACAGGGGGCGCGGGAGCTACACCTTC. Amino acid sequence: CATSDSDRGRGSYTF. This rearrangement joins TRBV24-1 to TRBJ1-2, with 11 nucleotides matching TRBD1. Germline V gene sequence: CDR1 KGHDR, CDR2 SFDVKD. V shed 2 bases and J 9 bases; nucleotides not matched to a gene: 7. The length of the CDR3 is 15 residues.

This clonotype appeared once. This chain connects TRBV11-2 to TRBJ2-5; 13 bases agree with TRBD2. Germline assignment: CDR1 SGHAT and CDR2 FQNNGV. The CDR3 sequence is 15 residues long. Trimming at V came to 5 bases and at J to 3 bases, leaving 3 bases not matched to a gene. CDR3: CASSRGTSGEETQYF. The CDR3 DNA reads TGTGCCAGCAGCCGTGGGACTAGCGGGGAAGAGACCCAGTACTTC.

The chain uses TRBV6-1 and TRBJ2-7; D is perhaps TRBD2 (5 bases). CDR3 length equals 16 residues. Germline CDR1 and CDR2: MNHNS and SASEGT. The germline V and J ends were trimmed by 6 bases and 3 bases, with 21 bases remaining between them. The CDR3 sequence is CASSPWTPGEVYEQYF. CDR3 bases: TGTGCCAGCAGCCCCTGGACTCCTGGGGAAGTCTACGAGCAGTACTTC.

This clonotype has just a few counts. The chain uses TRBV5-5 and TRBJ2-7; D is unclear. The V end lost 5 bases, the J end lost 0 bases, and 12 bases lay between the germline ends. Per the germline V gene, CDR1 is SGHKS and CDR2 is YYEKEE (reference sequence). The CDR3 sequence is 14 residues long. The CDR3 here is CASRGPGSSYEQYF. CDR3 DNA: TGTGCCAGCAGAGGCCCGGGCAGCTCCTACGAGCAGTACTTC. The variable domain in full, completed from reference TRBV5-5 and TRBJ2-7, reads DAGVTQSPTHLIKTRGQQVTLRCSPISGHKSVSWYQQVLGQGPQFIFQYYEKEERGRGNFPDRFSARQFPNYSSELNVNALLLGDSALYLCASRGPGSSYEQYFGPGTRLTVT.

This clonotype was detected ten times or more. The gene calls are TRBV27 and TRBJ1-2; TRBD1 might be the D (5 bases). Trimming left V 3 bases short and J 8 bases short, with 13 bases between. Germline V gene data show CDR1 as MNHEY and CDR2 as SMNVEV (reference sequence). The CDR3 has 13 residues. CDR3 DNA: TGTGCCAGCAGTTTTGGGGGGACGAGAGGCTACACCTTC. This encodes CASSFGGTRGYTF.

As concerns this clonotype: One junction end does not reproduce the germline sequence, and a read error may be involved. This chain links TRBV29-1 with TRBJ2-7; 9 bases match TRBD1. CDR1 and CDR2 from the germline V gene are SQVTM and ANQGSEA. CDR3 length equals 13 residues. The CDR3 nucleotides read TGCAGCGTTACAGGGGGCCCGACCTACGAGCGGTACTTC. Translated: CSVTGGPTYERYF.

This clonotype came up many times. The chain uses TRBV6-2 or TRBV6-3 and TRBJ2-7; possibly TRBD1 for D (6 bases). The germline V gene encodes CDR1 MNHEY and CDR2 SVGEGT. CDR3 size: 15 residues. V was cut by 4 bases and J by 1 base, with 14 bases left in between. DNA for the CDR3: TGTGCCAGCAGTTTTGTACAACAGGGATCCTACGAGCAGTACTTC. Translating gives CASSFVQQGSYEQYF.

The CDR3 sequence is CASSLNRLAGVYEQYF. The CDR3 DNA follows: TGTGCCAGCAGCTTAAACCGACTAGCGGGAGTGTACGAGCAGTACTTC. The chain combines TRBV7-3 with TRBJ2-7, with 12 bases identical to TRBD2. The germline V gene encodes CDR1 SGHTA and CDR2 FQGTGA. There are 16 residues in the CDR3. Germline trimming cut 1 base from V and 4 bases from J; bases unmatched to any gene: 5.

This clonotype came up a few times. This chain links TRBV27 with TRBJ2-5; no clear D gene. CDR3 size: 14 residues. Between the trimmed V and J ends, which lost 0 bases and 5 bases, there was a span of 10 bases. The V gene's germline CDR1 is MNHEY and CDR2 SMNVEV (reference sequence). CDR3: CASSLSSDGETQYF. CDR3 nucleotides: TGTGCCAGCAGTTTATCGTCCGATGGGGAGACCCAGTACTTC.

This chain links TRBV7-3 with TRBJ1-2; D not resolved. V was cut by 2 bases and J by 0 bases, with 10 bases left in between. This CDR3 is 15 amino acids long. Germline V lookup: CDR1 SGHTA, CDR2 FQGTGA. The CDR3 nucleotides are TGTGCCAGCAGCTTAGATTTTGAACCTAACTATGGCTACACCTTC. Its translation is CASSLDFEPNYGYTF.

This clonotype was seen a handful of times. V is TRBV20-1 and J is TRBJ2-7; tentative D call: TRBD2 (5 bases). V was clipped by 3 bases and J by 0 bases, with 15 bases between them. The V gene's germline CDR1 is DFQATT and CDR2 SNEGSKA (reference sequence). This CDR3 contains 15 residues. CDR3 in DNA: TGCAGTGCTAGGATTCGGGAAGTCGACTCCTACGAGCAGTACTTC. Amino acid sequence: CSARIREVDSYEQYF.

The sample holds many counts of this clonotype. The chain carries TRBV27 and TRBJ2-7; D is unclear. The V end lost 0 bases, the J end lost 7 bases, and 16 bases lay between the germline ends. The CDR3 has 15 residues. CDR1 and CDR2 (germline): MNHEY, SMNVEV (reference sequence). This chain's CDR3 is CASSLSFSRHKEQYF. The CDR3 DNA sequence: TGTGCCAGCAGTTTATCGTTTAGCCGCCACAAAGAGCAGTACTTC.

The sample holds a few counts of this clonotype. V is TRBV7-2 and J is TRBJ1-2, with 8 bases that match TRBD1. Germline V gene data show CDR1 as SGHTA and CDR2 as FQGNSA. Losses at the gene ends were 1 base for V and 3 bases for J; bases not matched to a gene: 10. This CDR3 is 17 amino acids long. The CDR3 loop reads CASSLGPGGAGDYGYTF. The CDR3 DNA follows: TGTGCCAGCAGCTTAGGTCCAGGGGGCGCGGGCGACTATGGCTACACCTTC.

CDR3 sequence: CASSDRVGHFTDTQYF. As DNA, the CDR3 is TGTGCCAGCAGCGATCGAGTCGGGCATTTCACAGATACGCAGTATTTT. V and J are TRBV7-2 and TRBJ2-3; no clear D gene. From germline, CDR1 is SGHTA and CDR2 FQGNSA. The CDR3 length is 16 residues. Trimming took off 5 bases at V and 2 bases at J, with 17 bases between the two ends.

This clonotype was observed at least ten times. The chain combines TRBV5-1 with TRBJ2-7, with D tentatively TRBD1 (5 bases). Germline loops: CDR1 SGHRS, CDR2 YFSETQ. V was clipped by 4 bases and J by 0 bases, with 11 bases between them. The CDR3 sequence is 14 residues long. CDR3 bases: TGCGCCAGCAGCCCATCCGGACACTCCTACGAGCAGTACTTC. Its translation is CASSPSGHSYEQYF.

This clonotype came up many times. The chain joins TRBV20-1 to TRBJ1-1; D is uncertain. CDR1 and CDR2 from the germline V gene are DFQATT and SNEGSKA (reference sequence). The CDR3 loop spans 14 amino acids. V was clipped by 0 bases and J by 1 base, with 9 bases between them. The CDR3 DNA sequence: TGCAGTGCTAGAGATCCTCAGACGAACACTGAAGCTTTCTTT. Protein sequence: CSARDPQTNTEAFF.

This clonotype was counted a few times. A much larger clone lies one base from this, so it may be a read error. The gene calls are TRBV7-8 and TRBJ1-2, with D perhaps TRBD1 (6 bases). Germline CDR1 and CDR2: SGHVS and FQNEAQ. The CDR3 contains 17 residues. Trimming took off 5 bases at V and 7 bases at J, with 26 bases between the two ends. CDR3 region: CASSPSPEQGRYCGYTF. The CDR3 region has the DNA TGTGCCAGCAGCCCATCCCCCGAACAGGGTAGATACTGTGGCTACACCTTC.

The table lists this clonotype with many counts. This chain connects TRBV6-1 to TRBJ2-7, with D unclear. Per the germline V gene, CDR1 is MNHNS and CDR2 is SASEGT. V was cut by 6 bases and J by 2 bases, with 14 bases left in between. The CDR3 contains 14 residues. In DNA form, the CDR3 reads TGTGCCAGCAGCGATCATCCACCGGCCTACGAGCAGTACTTC. Encoded protein: CASSDHPPAYEQYF.

The chain uses TRBV6-1 and TRBJ2-4, with TRBD1 matching 10 bases. V trimming: 0 bases; J trimming: 8 bases; junction bases outside the gene matches: 4. CDR1 and CDR2 (germline): MNHNS, SASEGT. There are 15 residues in the CDR3. The CDR3 coding sequence is TGTGCCAGCAGTGAAGCGGAGGGACAGGGGTACATTCAGTACTTC. Translated: CASSEAEGQGYIQYF.

At least ten counts were recorded for this clonotype. CDR3 amino acids: CSASQVRGGEKLFF. CDR3 DNA: TGCAGTGCTAGCCAGGTTCGGGGAGGGGAAAAACTGTTTTTT. The chain employs TRBV20-1 and TRBJ1-4; D call uncertain. CDR3 size: 14 residues. From germline, CDR1 is DFQATT and CDR2 SNEGSKA (reference sequence). V dropped 3 bases and J dropped 8 bases, with 16 bases sitting between them.

In its sample, this clonotype was seen a few times. The chain carries TRBV7-3 and TRBJ2-7, with D maybe TRBD1 (6 bases). This CDR3 is built from 13 residues. The V gene's germline CDR1 is SGHTA and CDR2 FQGTGA. V gave up 2 bases and J gave up 7 bases, with 12 bases separating them. CDR3 residues: CASSLDQGREQYF. The CDR3 DNA reads as TGTGCCAGCAGCTTAGACCAGGGGCGGGAGCAGTACTTC.

This clonotype was counted only a few times. J is TRBJ2-7 and V is TRBV5-1; TRBD1 might be the D (6 bases). From germline, CDR1 is SGHRS and CDR2 YFSETQ. The CDR3 runs 15 residues. The germline V and J ends were trimmed by 0 bases and 5 bases, with 15 bases remaining between them. The CDR3: CASSLAGTPEDEQYF. The DNA for the CDR3 is TGCGCCAGCAGCTTGGCCGGGACACCGGAGGACGAGCAGTACTTC.

The table lists this clonotype with a few counts. The rearrangement uses TRBV20-1 and TRBJ1-5; D is unresolved. This CDR3 has 13 amino acids. Trimming left V 3 bases short and J 0 bases short, with 6 bases between. Germline lookup yields CDR1 DFQATT and CDR2 SNEGSKA (reference sequence). This chain's CDR3 is CSASTYSNQPQHF. CDR3 nucleotide sequence: TGCAGTGCTAGTACGTATAGCAATCAGCCCCAGCATTTT.

The CDR3, as DNA: TGTGCCATCAGGCCCCTCTTGTCACAGGGGGCCCTCACCGGGGAGCTGTTTTTT. This translates into CAIRPLLSQGALTGELFF. The chain employs TRBV10-3 and TRBJ2-2; 9 bases are a match to TRBD1. The CDR3 is 18 residues long. Trimming cost V 6 bases and J 4 bases; bases outside gene matches: 15. Per the germline V gene, CDR1 is ENHRY and CDR2 is SYGVKD.

This clonotype was seen more than once but under ten times. This chain links TRBV19 with TRBJ1-5; 7 bases fit TRBD1. V gave up 7 bases and J gave up 0 bases; unmatched junction bases: 6. Per germline, CDR1 LNHDA and CDR2 SQIVND (reference sequence). The CDR3 runs 15 residues. The CDR3 region has the DNA TGTGCCAGTACAAACTACAGGGGTAGCAATCAGCCCCAGCATTTT. It translates to CASTNYRGSNQPQHF.